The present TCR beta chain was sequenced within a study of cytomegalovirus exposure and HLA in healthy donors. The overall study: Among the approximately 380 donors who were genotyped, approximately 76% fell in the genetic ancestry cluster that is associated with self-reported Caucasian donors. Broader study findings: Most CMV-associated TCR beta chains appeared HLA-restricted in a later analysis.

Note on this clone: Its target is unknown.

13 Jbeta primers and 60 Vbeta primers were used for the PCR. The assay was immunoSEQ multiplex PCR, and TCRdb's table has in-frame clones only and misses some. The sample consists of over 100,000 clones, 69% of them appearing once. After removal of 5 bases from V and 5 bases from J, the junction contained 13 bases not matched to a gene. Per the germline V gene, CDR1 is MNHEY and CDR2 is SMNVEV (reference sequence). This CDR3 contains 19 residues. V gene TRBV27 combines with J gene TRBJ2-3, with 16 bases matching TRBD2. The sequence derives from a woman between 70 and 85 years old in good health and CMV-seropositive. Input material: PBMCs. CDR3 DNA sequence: TGTGCCAGCAGTCGATCGGGACTAGCGGGGGGGGCCACAATAGATACGCAGTATTTT. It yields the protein CASSRSGLAGGATIDTQYF.